Listed below are T cell receptor beta chains from one sample, sequenced in a study of T cells in Graves' hyperthyroidism and ophthalmopathy. TCRdb used MiXCR to reprocess the multiplex PCR reads, holding one entry per CDR3 protein. In the table there are more than 300,000 distinct CDR3 sequences, around 13% of which are singletons. The sequenced sample consisted of blood. All receptors come from a woman aged 55-69 years with Graves' hyperthyroidism. Each CDR3 is given with its conserved first and last residue. Fields, in order: CDR3 protein, V gene, CDR3 length, J gene.

CDR3aa: CASENRGNEKLFF
v_gene: TRBV25-1
len: 13
j_gene: TRBJ1-4

CDR3aa: CASSQEGQTGTEAFF
v_gene: TRBV5-1
len: 15
j_gene: TRBJ1-1

CDR3aa: CASRPTGVEKNTEAFF
v_gene: TRBV12-3/TRBV12-4
len: 16
j_gene: TRBJ1-1

CDR3aa: CASSPRGRTGGTEAFF
v_gene: TRBV18
len: 16
j_gene: TRBJ1-1

CDR3aa: CASSQDSGGRGGIYF
v_gene: TRBV3-1
len: 15
j_gene: TRBJ1-3

CDR3aa: CASSQGGLAGGFRETQYF
v_gene: TRBV14
len: 18
j_gene: TRBJ2-5

CDR3aa: CASSRLAGAEQYF
v_gene: TRBV9
len: 13
j_gene: TRBJ2-7

CDR3aa: CASISGRLAYNEQFF
v_gene: TRBV12-5
len: 15
j_gene: TRBJ2-1

CDR3aa: CASSEYGYEQYF
v_gene: TRBV2
len: 12
j_gene: TRBJ2-7

CDR3aa: CSGDSGAGDTQYF
v_gene: TRBV20-1
len: 13
j_gene: TRBJ2-3

CDR3aa: CSARDRVAGSTDTQYF
v_gene: TRBV20-1
len: 16
j_gene: TRBJ2-3

CDR3aa: CASSLGTPDGKYF
v_gene: TRBV7-3
len: 13
j_gene: TRBJ2-7

CDR3aa: CATRGGARVEAFF
v_gene: TRBV10-2
len: 13
j_gene: TRBJ1-1

CDR3aa: CAWSVRLASSYNEQFF
v_gene: TRBV30
len: 16
j_gene: TRBJ2-1

CDR3aa: CAWSGASGTKDTQYF
v_gene: TRBV30
len: 15
j_gene: TRBJ2-3

CDR3aa: CASTPMPLAVETQYF
v_gene: TRBV2
len: 15
j_gene: TRBJ2-5

CDR3aa: CASSPRLAGVGNEQFF
v_gene: TRBV9
len: 16
j_gene: TRBJ2-1

CDR3aa: CASSQTGGGTEAFF
v_gene: TRBV3-1
len: 14
j_gene: TRBJ1-1